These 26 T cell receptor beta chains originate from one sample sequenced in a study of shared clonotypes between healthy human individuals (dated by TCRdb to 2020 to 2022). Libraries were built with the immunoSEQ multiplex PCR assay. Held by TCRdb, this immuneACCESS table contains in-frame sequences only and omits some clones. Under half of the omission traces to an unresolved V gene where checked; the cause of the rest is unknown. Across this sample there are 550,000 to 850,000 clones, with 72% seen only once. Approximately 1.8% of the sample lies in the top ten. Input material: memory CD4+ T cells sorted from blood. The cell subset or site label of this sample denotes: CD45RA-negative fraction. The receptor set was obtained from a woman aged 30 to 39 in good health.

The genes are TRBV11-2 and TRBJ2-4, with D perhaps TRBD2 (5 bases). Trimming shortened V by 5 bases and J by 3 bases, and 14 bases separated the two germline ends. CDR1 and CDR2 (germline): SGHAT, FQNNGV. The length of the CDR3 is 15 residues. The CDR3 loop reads CASSEGLSYKNIQYF. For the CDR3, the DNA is TGTGCCAGCAGCGAGGGCCTGTCGTACAAAAACATTCAGTACTTC.

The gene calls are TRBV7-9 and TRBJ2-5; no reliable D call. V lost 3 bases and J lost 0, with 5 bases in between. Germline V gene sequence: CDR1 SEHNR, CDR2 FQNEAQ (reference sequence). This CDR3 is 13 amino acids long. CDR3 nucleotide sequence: TGTGCCAGCAGCTTTGGGGACCAAGAGACCCAGTACTTC. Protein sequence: CASSFGDQETQYF.

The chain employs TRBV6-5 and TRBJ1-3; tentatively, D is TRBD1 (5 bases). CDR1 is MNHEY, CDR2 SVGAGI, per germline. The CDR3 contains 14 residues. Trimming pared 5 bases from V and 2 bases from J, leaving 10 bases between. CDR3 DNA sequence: TGTGCCAGCAGTCGGGACCTTCCTGGAAACACCATATATTTT. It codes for CASSRDLPGNTIYF.

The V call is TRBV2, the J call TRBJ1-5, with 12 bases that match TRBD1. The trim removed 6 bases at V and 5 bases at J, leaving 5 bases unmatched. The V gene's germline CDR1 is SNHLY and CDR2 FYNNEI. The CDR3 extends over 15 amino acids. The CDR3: CASRGDRGLDQPQHF. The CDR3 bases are TGTGCCAGCAGGGGGGACAGGGGGCTCGATCAGCCCCAGCATTTT.

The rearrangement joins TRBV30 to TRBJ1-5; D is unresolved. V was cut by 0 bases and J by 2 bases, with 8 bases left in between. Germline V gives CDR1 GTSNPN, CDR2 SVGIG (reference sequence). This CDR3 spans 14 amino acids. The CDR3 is CAWSVGFGNQPQHF. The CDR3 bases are TGTGCCTGGAGTGTAGGGTTTGGCAATCAGCCCCAGCATTTT.

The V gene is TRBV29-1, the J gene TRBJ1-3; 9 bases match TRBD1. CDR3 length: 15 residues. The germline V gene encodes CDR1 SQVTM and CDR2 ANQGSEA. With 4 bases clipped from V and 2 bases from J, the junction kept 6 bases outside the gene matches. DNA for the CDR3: TGCAGCGTTGCTCCCGACAGGGGGACTGGAAACACCATATATTTT. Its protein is CSVAPDRGTGNTIYF. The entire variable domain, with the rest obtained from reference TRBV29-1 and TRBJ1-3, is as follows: SAVISQKPSRDICQRGTSLTIQCQVDSQVTMMFWYRQQPGQSLTLIATANQGSEATYESGFVIDKFPISRPNLTFSTLTVSNMSPEDSSIYLCSVAPDRGTGNTIYFGEGSWLTVV.

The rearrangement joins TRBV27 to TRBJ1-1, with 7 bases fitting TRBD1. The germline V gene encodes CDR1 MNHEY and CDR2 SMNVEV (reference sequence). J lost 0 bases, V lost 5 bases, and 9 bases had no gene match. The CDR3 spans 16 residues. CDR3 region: CASSHRQGVMNTEAFF. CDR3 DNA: TGTGCCAGCAGTCATCGACAGGGAGTAATGAACACTGAAGCTTTCTTT.

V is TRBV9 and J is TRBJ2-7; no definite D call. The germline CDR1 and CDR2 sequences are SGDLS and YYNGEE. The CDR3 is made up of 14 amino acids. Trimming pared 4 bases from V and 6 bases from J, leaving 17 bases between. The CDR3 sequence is CASSPIGTGGEQYF. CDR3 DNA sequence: TGTGCCAGCAGCCCCATTGGAACGGGCGGCGAGCAGTACTTC.

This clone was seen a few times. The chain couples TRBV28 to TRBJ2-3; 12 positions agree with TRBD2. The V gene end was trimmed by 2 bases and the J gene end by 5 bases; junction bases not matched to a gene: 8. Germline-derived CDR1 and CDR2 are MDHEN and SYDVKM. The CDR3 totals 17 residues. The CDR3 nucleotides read TGTGCCAGCAGTTTAGCCCTAGCGGGAGGGCCTATAGATACGCAGTATTTT. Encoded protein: CASSLALAGGPIDTQYF. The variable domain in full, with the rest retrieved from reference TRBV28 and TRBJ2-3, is DVKVTQSSRYLVKRTGEKVFLECVQDMDHENMFWYRQDPGLGLRLIYFSYDVKMKEKGDIPEGYSVSREKKERFSLILESASTNQTSMYLCASSLALAGGPIDTQYFGPGTRLTVL.

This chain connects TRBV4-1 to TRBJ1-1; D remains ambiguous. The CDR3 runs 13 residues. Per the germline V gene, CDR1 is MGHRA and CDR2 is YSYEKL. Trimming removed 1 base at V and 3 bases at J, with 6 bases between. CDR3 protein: CASSQVKYTEAFF. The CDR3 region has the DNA TGCGCCAGCAGCCAAGTTAAATACACTGAAGCTTTCTTT.

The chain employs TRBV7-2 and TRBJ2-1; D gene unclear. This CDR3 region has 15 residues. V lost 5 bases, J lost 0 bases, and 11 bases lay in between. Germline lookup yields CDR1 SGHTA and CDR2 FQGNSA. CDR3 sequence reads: CASSPYSSSYNEQFF. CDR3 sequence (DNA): TGTGCCAGCAGCCCCTACAGTAGCTCCTACAATGAGCAGTTCTTC.

This CDR3 reads CASSHGTNYEQYF. The CDR3 DNA follows: TGCGCCAGCAGCCATGGGACCAACTACGAGCAGTACTTC. The V gene is TRBV5-1, the J gene TRBJ2-7; perhaps D is TRBD1 or TRBD2 (5 bases each). The V gene's germline CDR1 is SGHRS and CDR2 YFSETQ. There are 13 residues in the CDR3. V lost 4 bases to trimming and J lost 3 bases, with 11 bases between them.

DNA of the CDR3: TGTGCCAGTAGTTCGCCATGGGCAGAAATATATGGCTACACCTTC. Residues: CASSSPWAEIYGYTF. The chain has TRBV19 and TRBJ1-2; D is undetermined. CDR1 LNHDA and CDR2 SQIVND come from the germline V gene (reference sequence). The V and J ends lost 5 bases and 5 bases respectively, with 18 bases between them. The CDR3 is 15 residues long.

The CDR3 DNA is TGTGCCAGCAGTTACTCTTTTGCGGAACAAGAGACCCAGTACTTC. Translated, it gives CASSYSFAEQETQYF. The chain links TRBV6-5 to TRBJ2-5, with D uncertain. The germline CDR1 and CDR2 sequences are MNHEY and SVGAGI. This CDR3 region has 15 residues. Trimming removed 0 bases from V and 2 bases from J, with 10 bases in between.

CDR3 nucleotide sequence: TGTGCCAGCGACCCGGGACAGGGCGGCACAGATACGCAGTATTTT. Translation gives CASDPGQGGTDTQYF. The chain couples TRBV2 to TRBJ2-3, with 9 bases that match TRBD1. The CDR3 is 15 residues long. Germline CDR1 reads SNHLY; CDR2 reads FYNNEI. After removal of 8 bases from V and 1 base from J, the junction contained 7 bases not matched to a gene.

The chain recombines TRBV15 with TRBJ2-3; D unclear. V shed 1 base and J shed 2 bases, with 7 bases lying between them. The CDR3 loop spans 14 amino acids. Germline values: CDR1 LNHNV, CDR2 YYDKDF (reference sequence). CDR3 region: CATSRGGTTDTQYF. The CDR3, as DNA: TGTGCCACCAGCAGAGGGGGTACCACAGATACGCAGTATTTT.

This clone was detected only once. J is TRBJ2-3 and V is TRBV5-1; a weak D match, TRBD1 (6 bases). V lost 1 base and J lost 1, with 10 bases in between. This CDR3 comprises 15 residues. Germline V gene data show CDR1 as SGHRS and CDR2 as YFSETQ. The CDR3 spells CASSLRDTGTDTQYF. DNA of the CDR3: TGCGCCAGCAGCTTGAGGGACACCGGCACAGATACGCAGTATTTT.

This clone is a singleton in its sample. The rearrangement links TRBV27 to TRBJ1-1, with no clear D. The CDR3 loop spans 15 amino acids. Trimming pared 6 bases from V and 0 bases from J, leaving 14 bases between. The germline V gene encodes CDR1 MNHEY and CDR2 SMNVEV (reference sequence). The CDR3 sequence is CASRRSTAMNTEAFF. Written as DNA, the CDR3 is TGTGCCAGCAGGAGGAGTACCGCCATGAACACTGAAGCTTTCTTT.

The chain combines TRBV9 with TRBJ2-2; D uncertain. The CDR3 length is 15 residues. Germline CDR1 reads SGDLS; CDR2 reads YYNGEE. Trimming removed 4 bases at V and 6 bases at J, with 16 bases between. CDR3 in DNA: TGTGCCAGCAGCAAGAACTTGGGGTACGCCGGGGAGCTGTTTTTT. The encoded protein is CASSKNLGYAGELFF. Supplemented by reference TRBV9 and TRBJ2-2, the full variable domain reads DSGVTQTPKHLITATGQRVTLRCSPRSGDLSVYWYQQSLDQGLQFLIQYYNGEERAKGNILERFSAQQFPDLHSELNLSSLELGDSALYFCASSKNLGYAGELFFGEGSRLTVL.

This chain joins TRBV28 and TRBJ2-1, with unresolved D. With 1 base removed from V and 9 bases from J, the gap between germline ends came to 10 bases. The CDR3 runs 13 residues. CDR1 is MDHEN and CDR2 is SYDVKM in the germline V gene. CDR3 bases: TGTGCCAGCAGTTTATACGCGAAAGGTGAGCAGTTCTTC. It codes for CASSLYAKGEQFF.

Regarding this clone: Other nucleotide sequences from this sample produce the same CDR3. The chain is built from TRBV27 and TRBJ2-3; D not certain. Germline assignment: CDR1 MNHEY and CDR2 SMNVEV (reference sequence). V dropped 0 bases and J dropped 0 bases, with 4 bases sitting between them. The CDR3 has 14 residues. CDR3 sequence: CASSLSSSTDTQYF. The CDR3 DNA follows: TGTGCCAGCAGTTTATCCAGTAGCACAGATACGCAGTATTTT.

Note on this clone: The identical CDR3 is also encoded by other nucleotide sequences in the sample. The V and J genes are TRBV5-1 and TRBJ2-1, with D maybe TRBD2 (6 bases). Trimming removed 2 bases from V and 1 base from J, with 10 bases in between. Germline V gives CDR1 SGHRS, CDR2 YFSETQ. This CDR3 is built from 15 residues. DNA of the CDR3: TGCGCCAGCAGCTTCTCAAGCGGGTCCTACAATGAGCAGTTCTTC. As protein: CASSFSSGSYNEQFF.

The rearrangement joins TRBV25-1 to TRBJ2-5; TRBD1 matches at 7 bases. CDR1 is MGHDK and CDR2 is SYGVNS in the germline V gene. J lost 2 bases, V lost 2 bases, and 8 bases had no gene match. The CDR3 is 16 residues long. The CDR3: CASSEILAGGQETQYF. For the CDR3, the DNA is TGTGCCAGCAGTGAAATATTGGCAGGGGGACAAGAGACCCAGTACTTC.

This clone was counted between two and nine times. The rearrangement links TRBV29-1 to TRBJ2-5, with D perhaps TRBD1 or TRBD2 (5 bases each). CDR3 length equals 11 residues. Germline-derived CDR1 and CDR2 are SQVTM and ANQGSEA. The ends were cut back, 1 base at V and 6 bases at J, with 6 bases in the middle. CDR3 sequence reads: CSVEGGKTQYF. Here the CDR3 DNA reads TGCAGCGTTGAAGGGGGGAAGACCCAGTACTTC.

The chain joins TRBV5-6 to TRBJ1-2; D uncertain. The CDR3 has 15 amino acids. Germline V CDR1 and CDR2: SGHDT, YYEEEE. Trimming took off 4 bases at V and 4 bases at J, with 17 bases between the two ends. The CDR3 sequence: CASSRDLLKGYGYTF. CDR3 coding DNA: TGTGCCAGCAGCCGCGACCTCCTTAAGGGCTATGGCTACACCTTC. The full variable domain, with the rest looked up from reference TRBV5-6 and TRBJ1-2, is DAGVTQSPTHLIKTRGQQVTLRCSPKSGHDTVSWYQQALGQGPQFIFQYYEEEERQRGNFPDRFSGHQFPNYSSELNVNALLLGDSALYLCASSRDLLKGYGYTFGSGTRLTVV.

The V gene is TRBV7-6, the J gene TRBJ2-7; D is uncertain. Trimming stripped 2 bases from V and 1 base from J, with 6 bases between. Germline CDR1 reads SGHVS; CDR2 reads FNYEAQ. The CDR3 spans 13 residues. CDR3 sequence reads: CASSLQVSYEQYF. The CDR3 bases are TGTGCCAGCAGCTTACAGGTTTCCTACGAGCAGTACTTC.